The next 16 T cell receptor beta chains were all read from a single sample in a study of T cell changes during pregnancy in multiple sclerosis. Sequencing was performed with immunoSEQ multiplex PCR; in TCRdb, only in-frame clones are kept and a portion is missing. The profile covers 100,000 to 150,000 clones, with 85% to 95% appearing a single time and roughly 5.7% taken by the ten largest. The source material was peripheral blood, sampled before pregnancy. Every receptor here comes from a female donor with multiple sclerosis, enrolled in a pregnancy study.

The rearrangement uses TRBV5-1 and TRBJ1-1; 8 positions agree with TRBD1. This CDR3 contains 16 residues. The germline V gene encodes CDR1 SGHRS and CDR2 YFSETQ. V trimming: 0 bases; J trimming: 1 base; junction bases outside the gene matches: 5. CDR3 sequence reads: CASSLGQGRRNTEAFF. CDR3 DNA sequence: TGCGCCAGCAGCTTGGGACAGGGGAGGAGGAACACTGAAGCTTTCTTT.

The chain has TRBV7-8 and TRBJ1-1; D is undetermined. V dropped 2 bases and J dropped 0 bases, with 16 bases sitting between them. The CDR3 sequence is 17 residues long. Germline CDR1 SGHVS, CDR2 FQNEAQ. The DNA of the CDR3 is TGTGCCAGCAGCTTAAACCAAGGACTGATCATGAACACTGAAGCTTTCTTT. Translating it yields CASSLNQGLIMNTEAFF. The full variable domain, its missing parts supplied by reference TRBV7-8 and TRBJ1-1, is GAGVSQSPRYKVAKRGQDVALRCDPISGHVSLFWYQQALGQGPEFLTYFQNEAQLDKSGLPSDRFFAERPEGSVSTLKIQRTQQEDSAVYLCASSLNQGLIMNTEAFFGQGTRLTVV.

The chain combines TRBV6-6 with TRBJ1-1; 9 bases are shared with TRBD1. V trimming: 5 bases; J trimming: 3 bases; junction bases outside the gene matches: 10. Germline CDR1 and CDR2: MNHNY and SVGAGI (reference sequence). The CDR3 contains 16 residues. The CDR3 nucleotides read TGTGCCAGCAGTCCGGGACAGGGTTCGTGGCACACTGAAGCTTTCTTT. This encodes CASSPGQGSWHTEAFF.

V is TRBV6-1 and J is TRBJ2-7; TRBD2 is a possible D gene (5 bases). CDR3 size: 14 residues. Germline CDR1 reads MNHNS; CDR2 reads SASEGT. V dropped 6 bases and J dropped 0 bases, with 12 bases sitting between them. CDR3 nucleotides: TGTGCCAGCAGGGACTCCCTCTCCTCCTACGAGCAGTACTTC. This codes for CASRDSLSSYEQYF.

This chain connects TRBV18 to TRBJ1-1; tentatively, D is TRBD1 (6 bases). Germline CDR1 reads KGHSH; CDR2 reads LQKENI. V was trimmed by 6 bases and J by 3 bases, leaving 14 bases between them. The CDR3 sequence is 14 residues long. The CDR3 reads CASSQGGTDTEAFF. The CDR3 DNA is TGTGCCAGCTCTCAAGGGGGTACGGACACTGAAGCTTTCTTT.

The genes are TRBV5-5 and TRBJ2-7; weak D call: TRBD2 (6 bases). The CDR3 length is 15 residues. V dropped 3 bases and J dropped 6 bases, with 19 bases sitting between them. Germline CDR1 and CDR2: SGHKS and YYEKEE (reference sequence). This CDR3 reads CASSSGADYNREQYF. The CDR3 DNA follows: TGTGCCAGCAGCTCTGGAGCGGACTACAATCGCGAGCAGTACTTC.

The chain carries TRBV18 and TRBJ1-5; the match to TRBD1 covers 8 bases. The CDR3 consists of 16 residues. The junction had 7 bases not matched to a gene; V was cut back by 6 bases and J by 0 bases. Germline lookup yields CDR1 KGHSH and CDR2 LQKENI. CDR3 in amino acids: CASSASGQGSNQPQHF. Written as DNA, the CDR3 is TGTGCCAGCTCCGCTTCCGGACAGGGTAGCAATCAGCCCCAGCATTTT.

In nucleotides, the CDR3 is TGTGCCAGCAGCTCGGGACTAGCGGCTGAAAATGAGCAGTTCTTC. It translates to CASSSGLAAENEQFF. The rearrangement joins TRBV7-8 to TRBJ2-1; 11 positions match TRBD2. Germline CDR1 reads SGHVS; CDR2 reads FQNEAQ. This CDR3 comprises 15 residues. V was pared by 4 bases and J by 7 bases, with 6 bases of the junction left unmatched.

On this clone itself: The junction and the germline gene differ at one end; a read error may be behind it. CDR3 bases: TGTGCCAGCAGCCTAGCGGCGGGAGAAGTAGAAACAACTGAGCAGTTCTTC. Amino acids: CASSLAAGEVETTEQFF. The chain combines TRBV7-9 with TRBJ2-1; 7 bases are a match to TRBD2. Germline CDR1 is SEHNR and CDR2 is FQNEAQ (reference sequence). The CDR3 sequence is 17 residues long. The variable domain in full, with the rest retrieved from reference TRBV7-9 and TRBJ2-1, is DTGVSQNPRHKITKRGQNVTFRCDPISEHNRLYWYRQTLGQGPEFLTYFQNEAQLEKSRLLSDRFSAERPKGSFSTLEIQRTEQGDSAMYLCASSLAAGEVETTEQFFGPGTRLTVL.

The chain carries TRBV15 and TRBJ1-2; D ambiguous. Trimming cost V 2 bases and J 8 bases, with 18 bases left between them. The CDR3 runs 15 residues. In germline, CDR1 is LNHNV, CDR2 YYDKDF (reference sequence). In DNA form, the CDR3 reads TGTGCCACCAGCAGATCCCGGGAGACCATGGGAGGCTACACCTTC. Amino acid sequence: CATSRSRETMGGYTF.

This chain joins TRBV25-1 and TRBJ2-5, with D possibly matching TRBD2 (6 bases). This CDR3 has 14 amino acids. The V and J ends lost 1 base and 4 bases respectively, with 10 bases between them. Germline V lookup: CDR1 MGHDK, CDR2 SYGVNS. The CDR3 coding sequence is TGTGCCAGCAGTGAATTCGGGGGTGGAGAGACCCAGTACTTC. It is translated as CASSEFGGGETQYF.

The table lists this clone with a count of one. The rearrangement joins TRBV5-6 to TRBJ2-7, with TRBD1 matching over 8 bases. The CDR3 runs 14 residues. Trimming removed 4 bases from V and 2 bases from J; junction bases left unmatched: 5. The germline V gene encodes CDR1 SGHDT and CDR2 YYEEEE. The CDR3 DNA follows: TGTGCCAGCAGCGTGACAGGGGCCACCTACGAGCAGTACTTC. Its translation is CASSVTGATYEQYF.

This sequence joins TRBV30 and TRBJ2-2; a possible D gene is TRBD1 (5 bases). Germline V CDR1 and CDR2: GTSNPN, SVGIG (reference sequence). Trimming removed 6 bases from V and 0 bases from J, with 11 bases in between. The CDR3 loop spans 14 amino acids. CDR3 region: CACFWGPNTGELFF. The CDR3 nucleotides read TGTGCCTGCTTTTGGGGCCCGAACACCGGGGAGCTGTTTTTT.

The rearrangement uses TRBV5-8 and TRBJ2-1, with a weak D call TRBD1 (6 bases). The germline CDR1 and CDR2 sequences are SGHTS and YDEGEE. The CDR3 has 14 amino acids. V dropped 3 bases and J dropped 7 bases, with 14 bases sitting between them. This CDR3 reads CASSSQGFKNEQFF. CDR3 DNA sequence: TGTGCCAGCAGCTCGCAGGGGTTTAAGAATGAGCAGTTCTTC.

This sequence joins TRBV5-4 and TRBJ2-1, with unresolved D. V was clipped by 7 bases and J by 3 bases, with 8 bases between them. There are 12 residues in the CDR3. CDR1 and CDR2 from the germline V gene are SGHNT and YYREEE (reference sequence). CDR3 sequence reads: CASGLDYNEQFF. The CDR3 nucleotides are TGTGCCAGCGGGCTTGACTACAATGAGCAGTTCTTC.

This clone came up once. The chain joins TRBV9 to TRBJ1-1, with a weak D call TRBD1 (6 bases). The CDR3 has 15 amino acids. V lost 0 bases and J 5 bases, leaving 14 bases between the germline ends. Germline V gives CDR1 SGDLS, CDR2 YYNGEE. CDR3 nucleotide sequence: TGTGCCAGCAGCGTAGTGGGGGCGGGAGGAACTGAAGCTTTCTTT. Amino acid sequence: CASSVVGAGGTEAFF.